The 3 T cell receptor beta chains listed next were all sequenced from one sample in a study of blood T cells in healthy people across ages. The use of a sample-barcoded 5' primer and a J-beta primer mix characterized a second PCR of about 6 to 11 cycles. TCRdb re-derived calls from the 5' RACE reads in MiXCR, one entry per CDR3 protein. The sample lists approximately 800,000 distinct CDR3 sequences, about 25% seen once, with more than 3% in the top ten. The sample was also reused in another study, on T cells of mothers and their children.

Sequencing input: blood. These receptors were collected from a boy aged 5-17 years in good health.

The chain carries TRBV28 and TRBJ1-6, with D maybe TRBD1 (6 bases). The CDR3 covers 15 residues. In germline, CDR1 is MDHEN, CDR2 SYDVKM. V lost 3 bases and J 10 bases, leaving 16 bases between the germline ends. CDR3 sequence (DNA): TGTGCCAGCAGTTTTGGTACAGGGATAGGCTCACCCCTCCACTTT. Residues: CASSFGTGIGSPLHF. The variable domain in full, completed from reference TRBV28 and TRBJ1-6, reads DVKVTQSSRYLVKRTGEKVFLECVQDMDHENMFWYRQDPGLGLRLIYFSYDVKMKEKGDIPEGYSVSREKKERFSLILESASTNQTSMYLCASSFGTGIGSPLHFGNGTRLTVT.

This clonotype was picked up one time. This clone may be a read error of a much larger clone one base away. The chain is built from TRBV6-5 and TRBJ2-7; no definite D call. The germline CDR1 and CDR2 sequences are MNHEY and SVGAGI. The CDR3 runs 13 residues. The CDR3 reads CASSPSATYKQYF. CDR3 nucleotide sequence: TGTGCCAGCAGCCCGAGCGCTACCTACAAGCAGTACTTC.

This clonotype was detected only a few times. For the CDR3, the DNA is TGCAGTGCTAGTGGGCTAGCGGGATTTAACACCGGGGAGCTGTTTTTT. Translation gives CSASGLAGFNTGELFF. The chain carries TRBV20-1 and TRBJ2-2, with 9 bases that match TRBD2. This CDR3 is 16 amino acids long. Germline V lookup: CDR1 DFQATT, CDR2 SNEGSKA (reference sequence). V gave up 3 bases and J gave up 2 bases; unmatched junction bases: 7.